The sequence of this T cell receptor (beta chain) was determined in a study of blood T cell repertoires in COVID-19. Study in general: Collection of acute and convalescent COVID-19 samples took place in the United States, Italy and Spain. Sample material is recorded as cDNA or gDNA derived from T cells, B-cell-depleted T cells, or PBMCs.

In the original processing: The assay estimated nucleated cells by amplifying reference gene primers. Sequencing was performed with immunoSEQ multiplex PCR; in TCRdb, only in-frame clones are kept and a portion is missing. The D gene and trimming were derived from the DNA, and the V and J assignments and clone size from that table. Seen here are 370,000 or so clones, roughly 80% observed once, and the top ten hold roughly 1.1%. The TCR was taken from a human donor with acute or convalescent COVID-19. The donor label of this sample is uncertain. Sample: peripheral blood.

CDR3 protein: CAWSGDRGYEQYF. CDR3 nucleotides: TGTGCCTGGAGCGGCGACAGGGGATACGAGCAGTACTTC. V is TRBV30 and J is TRBJ2-7; 8 positions match TRBD1. Germline trimming cut 3 bases from V and 4 bases from J; bases unmatched to any gene: 5. The germline CDR1 and CDR2 sequences are GTSNPN and SVGIG (reference sequence). The CDR3 has 13 amino acids.